This TCR beta chain comes out of a study of long-term antiretroviral therapy in people with HIV. Study-wide results and limits: Whichever time point was examined, clones expanded before ART dominated the repertoire.

Running of the v3.0 immunoSEQ assay took place at survey level. Sequencing was performed with immunoSEQ multiplex PCR; in TCRdb, only in-frame clones are kept and a portion is missing. The sample shows about 48,000 clones, about 88% of them seen only once. Treatment of all HIV participants took place in the United States. Before they underwent DNA extraction, samples held roughly 0.95-11 million cryopreserved PBMC. About this clone itself: Its antigen is still unknown.

Per germline, CDR1 SGHAT and CDR2 FQDESV (reference sequence). This CDR3 spans 16 amino acids. The ends were cut back, 5 bases at V and 5 bases at J, with 21 bases in the middle. The sequence was collected from a woman aged 18 to 35 with HIV. The rearrangement links TRBV11-1 to TRBJ2-5; D may be TRBD1 (6 bases). The material was unsorted PBMCs, obtained 0.8 years after starting antiretroviral therapy. Here the CDR3 DNA reads TGTGCCAGCAGCCCCAGACAGGTCATCCCTGGGGAGACCCAGTACTTC. Translating it yields CASSPRQVIPGETQYF.